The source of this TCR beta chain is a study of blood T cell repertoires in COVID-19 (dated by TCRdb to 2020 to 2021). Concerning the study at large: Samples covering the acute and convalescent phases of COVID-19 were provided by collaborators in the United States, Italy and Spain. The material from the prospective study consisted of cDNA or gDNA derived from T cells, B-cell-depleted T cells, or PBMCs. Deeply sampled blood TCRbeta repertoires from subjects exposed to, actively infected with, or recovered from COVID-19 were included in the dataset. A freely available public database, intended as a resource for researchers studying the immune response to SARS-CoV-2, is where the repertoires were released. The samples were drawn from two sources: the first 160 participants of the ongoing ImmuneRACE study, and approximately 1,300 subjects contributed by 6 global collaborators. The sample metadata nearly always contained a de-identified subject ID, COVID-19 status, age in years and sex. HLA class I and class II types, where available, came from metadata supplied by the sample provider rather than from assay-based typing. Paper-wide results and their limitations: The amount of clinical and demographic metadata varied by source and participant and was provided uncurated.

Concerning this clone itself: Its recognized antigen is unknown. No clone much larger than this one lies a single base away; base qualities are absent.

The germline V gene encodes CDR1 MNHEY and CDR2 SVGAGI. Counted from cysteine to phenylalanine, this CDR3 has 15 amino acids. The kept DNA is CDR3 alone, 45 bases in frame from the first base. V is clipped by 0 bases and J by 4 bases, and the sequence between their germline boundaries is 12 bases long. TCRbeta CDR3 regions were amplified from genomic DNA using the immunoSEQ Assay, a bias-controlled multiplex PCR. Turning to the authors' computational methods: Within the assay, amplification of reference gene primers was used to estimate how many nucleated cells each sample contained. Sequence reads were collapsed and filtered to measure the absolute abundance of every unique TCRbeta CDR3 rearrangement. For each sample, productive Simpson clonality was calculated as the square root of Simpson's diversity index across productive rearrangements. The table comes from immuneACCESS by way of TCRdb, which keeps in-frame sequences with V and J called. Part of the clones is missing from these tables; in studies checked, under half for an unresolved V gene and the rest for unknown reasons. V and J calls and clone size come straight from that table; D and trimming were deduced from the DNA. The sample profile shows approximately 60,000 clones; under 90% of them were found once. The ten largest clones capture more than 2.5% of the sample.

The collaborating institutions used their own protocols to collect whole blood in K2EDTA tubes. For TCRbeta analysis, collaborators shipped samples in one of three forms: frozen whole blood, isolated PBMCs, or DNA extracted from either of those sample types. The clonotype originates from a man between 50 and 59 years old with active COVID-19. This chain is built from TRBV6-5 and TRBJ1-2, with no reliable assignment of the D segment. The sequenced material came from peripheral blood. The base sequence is TGTGCCAGCAGTTACTCCGGTAGTAAAACCTATGGCTACACCTTC. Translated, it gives CASSYSGSKTYGYTF.